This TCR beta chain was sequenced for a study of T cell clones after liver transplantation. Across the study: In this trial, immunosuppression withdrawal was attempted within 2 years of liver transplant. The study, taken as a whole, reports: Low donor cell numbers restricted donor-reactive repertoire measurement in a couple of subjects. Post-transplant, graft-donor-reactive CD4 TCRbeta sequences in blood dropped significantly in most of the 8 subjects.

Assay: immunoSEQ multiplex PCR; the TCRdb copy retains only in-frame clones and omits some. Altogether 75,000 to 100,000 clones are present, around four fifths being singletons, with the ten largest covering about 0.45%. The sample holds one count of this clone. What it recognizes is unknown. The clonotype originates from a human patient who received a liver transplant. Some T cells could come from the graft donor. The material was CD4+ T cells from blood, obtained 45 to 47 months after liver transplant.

CDR3 protein: CASSLGGRLGNEQFF. The CDR3 DNA is TGTGCCAGCAGTTTGGGGGGGCGTTTGGGCAATGAGCAGTTCTTC. The V call is TRBV28, the J call TRBJ2-1, with a tentative D call TRBD2 (7 bases). The CDR3 runs 15 residues. Trimming removed 3 bases at V and 6 bases at J, with 15 bases between. Germline CDR1 is MDHEN and CDR2 is SYDVKM. The entire variable domain, with the rest obtained from reference TRBV28 and TRBJ2-1, is as follows: DVKVTQSSRYLVKRTGEKVFLECVQDMDHENMFWYRQDPGLGLRLIYFSYDVKMKEKGDIPEGYSVSREKKERFSLILESASTNQTSMYLCASSLGGRLGNEQFFGPGTRLTVL.